This TCR beta chain is from a study of blood T cell repertoires in COVID-19. Study background: The analysed material was cDNA or gDNA that came from T cells, B-cell-depleted T cells, or PBMCs.

Sequencing used immunoSEQ multiplex PCR; TCRdb keeps in-frame clones, though not all of them. The repertoire holds approximately 250,000 clones, with approximately 84% as singletons. CDR3 size: 14 residues. Germline assignment: CDR1 SGHRS and CDR2 YFSETQ. Trimming took off 2 bases at V and 5 bases at J, with 13 bases between the two ends. The study assigned cohorts using participant-reported clinical history. Cohort 3 donors counted as recovered after two negative PCRs, clearance, or resolved symptoms. The sample comprised PBMCs or T cells enriched from blood (not recorded which). The clonotype comes from a middle-aged man who had recovered from COVID-19. The rearrangement joins TRBV5-1 to TRBJ2-5; possibly TRBD1 for D (5 bases). The CDR3 DNA is TGCGCCAGCAGCTTCGCAGGGCTAGATGAGACCCAGTACTTC. It yields the protein CASSFAGLDETQYF. Complete variable domain (other parts from reference TRBV5-1 and TRBJ2-5): KAGVTQTPRYLIKTRGQQVTLSCSPISGHRSVSWYQQTPGQGLQFLFEYFSETQRNKGNFPGRFSGRQFSNSRSEMNVSTLELGDSALYLCASSFAGLDETQYFGPGTRLLVL.